This entry features one TCR beta chain sequence. This entry belongs to a study of OX40 agonist ivuxolimab in advanced cancers. For the study at large: Patients were dosed intravenously with ivuxolimab at 0.01 to 10 mg/kg every 2 weeks.

Here immunoSEQ multiplex PCR was the method, and the copy in TCRdb shows in-frame clones only, minus some. Here the sample spans more than 50,000 clones, approximately 90% being singletons. This CDR3 spans 13 amino acids. Germline V lookup: CDR1 SQVTM, CDR2 ANQGSEA. Trimming took 2 bases from V and 5 from J, leaving 12 bases between them. The chain carries TRBV29-1 and TRBJ1-1, with D tentatively TRBD1 (5 bases). This specimen was CD4+ or CD8+ T cells sorted from blood, taken in a trial of the OX40 agonist ivuxolimab. The sequence was collected from an adult with an advanced solid tumor such as melanoma, head and neck, liver or kidney cancer. DNA of the CDR3: TGCAGCGTTGAATCCACGGGGGGGACTGAAGCTTTCTTT. This gives the protein CSVESTGGTEAFF.